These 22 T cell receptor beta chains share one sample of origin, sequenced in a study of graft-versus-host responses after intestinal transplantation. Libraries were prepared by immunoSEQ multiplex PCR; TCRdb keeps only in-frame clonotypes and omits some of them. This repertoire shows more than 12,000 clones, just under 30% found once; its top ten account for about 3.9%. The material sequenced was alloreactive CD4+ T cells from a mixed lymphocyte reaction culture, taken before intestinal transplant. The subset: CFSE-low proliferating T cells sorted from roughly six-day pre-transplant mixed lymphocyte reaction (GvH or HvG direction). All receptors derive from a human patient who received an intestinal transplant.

DNA of the CDR3: TGTGCCAGCAGCTTATTACTCCCGTTCAGCTCCTACGAGCAGTACTTC. Residues: CASSLLLPFSSYEQYF. This chain joins TRBV7-9 and TRBJ2-7; the D is unclear. CDR3 length: 16 residues. Germline V CDR1 and CDR2: SEHNR, FQNEAQ (reference sequence). V shed 2 bases and J shed 0 bases, with 14 bases lying between them. The entire variable domain, with the rest obtained from reference TRBV7-9 and TRBJ2-7, is as follows: DTGVSQNPRHKITKRGQNVTFRCDPISEHNRLYWYRQTLGQGPEFLTYFQNEAQLEKSRLLSDRFSAERPKGSFSTLEIQRTEQGDSAMYLCASSLLLPFSSYEQYFGPGTRLTVT.

CDR3 bases: TGTGCCACCAGCAGAGATCGACGCAGGACCCAAGAGACCCAGTACTTC. Translated, it gives CATSRDRRRTQETQYF. This chain connects TRBV15 to TRBJ2-5; D unresolved. Between the trimmed V and J ends, which lost 0 bases and 1 base, there was a span of 12 bases. The CDR3 has 16 residues. Germline CDR1 and CDR2: LNHNV and YYDKDF (reference sequence).

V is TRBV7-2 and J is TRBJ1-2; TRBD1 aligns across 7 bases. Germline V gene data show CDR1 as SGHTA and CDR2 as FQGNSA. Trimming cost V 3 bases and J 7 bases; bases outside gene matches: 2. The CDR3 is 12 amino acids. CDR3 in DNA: TGTGCCAGCAGCTTTGACAGGGTTGGCTACACCTTC. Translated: CASSFDRVGYTF.

The CDR3 loop is CAISEQGWEAFF. CDR3 nucleotide sequence: TGTGCCATCAGTGAACAAGGCTGGGAAGCTTTCTTT. The J gene is TRBJ1-1, the V gene TRBV10-3; D gene ambiguous. V was shortened by 3 bases and J by 8 bases, with 10 bases between the two germline ends. Looked up from germline, CDR1 is ENHRY and CDR2 is SYGVKD. The CDR3 is made up of 12 amino acids.

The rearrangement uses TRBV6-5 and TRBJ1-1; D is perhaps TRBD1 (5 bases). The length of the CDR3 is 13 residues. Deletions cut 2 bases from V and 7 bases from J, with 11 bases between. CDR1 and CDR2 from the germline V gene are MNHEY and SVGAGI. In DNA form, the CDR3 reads TGTGCCAGCAGTTACGAGGGGACGGGTGAAGCTTTCTTT. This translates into CASSYEGTGEAFF.

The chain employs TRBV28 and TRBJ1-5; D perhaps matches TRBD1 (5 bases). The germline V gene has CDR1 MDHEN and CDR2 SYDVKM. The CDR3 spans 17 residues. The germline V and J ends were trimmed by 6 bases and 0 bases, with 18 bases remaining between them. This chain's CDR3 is CASSGGNSLYSNQPQHF. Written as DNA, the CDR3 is TGTGCCAGCAGCGGGGGGAATAGCCTATATAGCAATCAGCCCCAGCATTTT.

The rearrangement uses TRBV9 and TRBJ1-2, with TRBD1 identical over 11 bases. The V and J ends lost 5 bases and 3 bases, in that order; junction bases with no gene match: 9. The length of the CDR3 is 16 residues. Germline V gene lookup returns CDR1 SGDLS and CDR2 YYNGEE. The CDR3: CASRGDRGIGHYGYTF. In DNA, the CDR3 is TGTGCCAGCAGAGGGGACAGGGGGATAGGACACTATGGCTACACCTTC.

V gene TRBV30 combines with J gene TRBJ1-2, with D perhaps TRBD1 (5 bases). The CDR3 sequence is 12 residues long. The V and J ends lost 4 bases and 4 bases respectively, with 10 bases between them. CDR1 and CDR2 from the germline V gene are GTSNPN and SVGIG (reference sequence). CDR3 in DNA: TGTGCCTGGAACCAGGGACGCTATGGCTACACCTTC. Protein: CAWNQGRYGYTF.

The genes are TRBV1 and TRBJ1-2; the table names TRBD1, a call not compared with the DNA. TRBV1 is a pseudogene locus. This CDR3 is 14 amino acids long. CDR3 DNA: TGCACCAGCAGCCAAGATCCAGACAGCTATGGCTACACCTTC. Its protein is CTSSQDPDSYGYTF.

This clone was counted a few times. For the CDR3, the DNA is TGTGCCAGCAGCTTACTCCCCCCGGGACTAGCGGGACAGTTCTTC. It yields the protein CASSLLPPGLAGQFF. J is TRBJ2-1 and V is TRBV7-3; 13 bases agree with TRBD2. V dropped 2 bases and J dropped 13; count of bases not matched to a gene: 8. This CDR3 comprises 15 residues. Per the germline V gene, CDR1 is SGHTA and CDR2 is FQGTGA.

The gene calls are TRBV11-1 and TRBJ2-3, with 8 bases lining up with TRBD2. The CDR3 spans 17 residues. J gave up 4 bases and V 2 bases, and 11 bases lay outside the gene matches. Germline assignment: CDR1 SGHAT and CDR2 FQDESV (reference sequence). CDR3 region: CASSLSGAGVWADTQYF. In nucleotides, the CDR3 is TGTGCCAGCAGCTTAAGTGGAGCGGGAGTGTGGGCAGATACGCAGTATTTT.

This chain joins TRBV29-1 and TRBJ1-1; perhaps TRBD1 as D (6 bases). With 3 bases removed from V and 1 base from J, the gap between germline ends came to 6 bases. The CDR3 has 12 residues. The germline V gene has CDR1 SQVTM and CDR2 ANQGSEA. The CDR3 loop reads CSVDRGNTEAFF. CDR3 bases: TGCAGCGTTGACAGGGGGAACACTGAAGCTTTCTTT. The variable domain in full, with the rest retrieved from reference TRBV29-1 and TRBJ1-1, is SAVISQKPSRDICQRGTSLTIQCQVDSQVTMMFWYRQQPGQSLTLIATANQGSEATYESGFVIDKFPISRPNLTFSTLTVSNMSPEDSSIYLCSVDRGNTEAFFGQGTRLTVV.

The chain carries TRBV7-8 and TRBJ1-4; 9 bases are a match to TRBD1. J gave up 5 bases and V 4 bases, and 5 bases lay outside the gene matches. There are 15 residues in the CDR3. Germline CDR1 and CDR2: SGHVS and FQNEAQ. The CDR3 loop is CASSYTGTGNEKLFF. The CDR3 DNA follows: TGTGCCAGCAGCTACACCGGGACAGGGAATGAAAAACTGTTTTTT.

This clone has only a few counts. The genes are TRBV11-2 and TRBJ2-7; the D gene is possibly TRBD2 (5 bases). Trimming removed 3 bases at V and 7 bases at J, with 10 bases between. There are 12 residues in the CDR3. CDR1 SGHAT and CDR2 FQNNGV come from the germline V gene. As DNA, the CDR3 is TGTGCCAGCAGCTTTACCCCGGGGGAGCAGTACTTC. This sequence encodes CASSFTPGEQYF.

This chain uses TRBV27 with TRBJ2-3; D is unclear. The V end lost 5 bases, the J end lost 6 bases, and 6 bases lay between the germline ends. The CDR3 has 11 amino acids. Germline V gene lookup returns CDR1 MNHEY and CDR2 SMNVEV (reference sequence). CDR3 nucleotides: TGTGCCAGCAGTCGCCGGGATACGCAGTATTTT. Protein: CASSRRDTQYF.

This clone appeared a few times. CDR3 in amino acids: CASSLGGGGYGYTF. The CDR3 nucleotides are TGTGCCAGCAGCTTAGGAGGGGGCGGGTATGGCTACACCTTC. The chain links TRBV7-2 to TRBJ1-2; 7 bases agree with TRBD1. Germline CDR1 SGHTA, CDR2 FQGNSA. The CDR3 totals 14 residues. J lost 5 bases, V lost 1 base, and 4 bases had no gene match.

The CDR3 spells CASSFSGEQYF. In DNA form, the CDR3 reads TGTGCCAGCAGCTTCTCGGGTGAGCAGTACTTC. The chain uses TRBV11-1 and TRBJ2-7; D ambiguous. This CDR3 is built from 11 residues. Germline loops: CDR1 SGHAT, CDR2 FQDESV (reference sequence). The V gene lost 3 bases and the J gene lost 7 bases, with 7 bases spanning the gap. The full variable domain, in which reference TRBV11-1 and TRBJ2-7 provide the parts outside the CDR3, is EAEVAQSPRYKITEKSQAVAFWCDPISGHATLYWYRQILGQGPELLVQFQDESVVDDSQLPKDRFSAERLKGVDSTLKIQPAELGDSAMYLCASSFSGEQYFGPGTRLTVT.

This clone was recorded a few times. CDR3 sequence reads: CASRGGLHTGELFF. The CDR3 DNA follows: TGTGCCAGCAGGGGGGGCCTCCACACCGGGGAGCTGTTTTTT. The chain is built from TRBV6-1 and TRBJ2-2; TRBD1 or TRBD2 may be the D gene (6 bases each). In germline, CDR1 is MNHNS, CDR2 SASEGT. The CDR3 totals 14 residues. V lost 6 bases, J lost 3 bases, and 11 bases lay in between.

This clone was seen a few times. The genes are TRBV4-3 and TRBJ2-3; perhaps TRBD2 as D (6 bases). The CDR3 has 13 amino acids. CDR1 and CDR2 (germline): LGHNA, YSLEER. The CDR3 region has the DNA TGCGCAGTCGGGGGAGGCGGCACAGATACGCAGTATTTT. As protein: CAVGGGGTDTQYF.

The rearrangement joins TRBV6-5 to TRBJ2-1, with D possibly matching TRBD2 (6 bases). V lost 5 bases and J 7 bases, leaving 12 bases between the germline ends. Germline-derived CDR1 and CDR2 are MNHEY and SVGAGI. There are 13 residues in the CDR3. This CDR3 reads CASSRTMSNEQFF. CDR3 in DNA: TGTGCCAGCAGTAGGACTATGTCGAATGAGCAGTTCTTC.

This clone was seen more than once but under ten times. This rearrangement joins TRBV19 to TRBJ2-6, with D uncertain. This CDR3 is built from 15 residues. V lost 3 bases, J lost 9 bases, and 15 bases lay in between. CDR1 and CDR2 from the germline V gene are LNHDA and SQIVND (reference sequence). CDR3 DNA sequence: TGTGCCAGTAGTATCGGCGATGGACCATTCAACGTCCTGACTTTC. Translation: CASSIGDGPFNVLTF.

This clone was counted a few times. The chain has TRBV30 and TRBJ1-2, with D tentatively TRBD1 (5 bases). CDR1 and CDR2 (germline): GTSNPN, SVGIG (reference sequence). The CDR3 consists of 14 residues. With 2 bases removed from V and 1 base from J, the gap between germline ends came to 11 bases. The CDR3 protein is CAWSTGWVNYGYTF. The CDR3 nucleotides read TGTGCCTGGAGTACAGGATGGGTTAACTATGGCTACACCTTC.